This TCR beta chain was sequenced for a study of T cell responses to AZD1222 COVID-19 vaccine. Study results and limitations: In a largely white British group with more females than males, clonal diversity was possibly underestimated. After two AZD1222 doses, spike-specific TCR breadth and depth rose versus day 0. Mapped onto spike, vaccine-associated CD4 TCRs spanned it and were dominant at 160-218 and 743-854.

For this clone: Its antigen is currently unknown.

Repertoires were generated with immunoSEQ multiplex PCR, while TCRdb's copy carries only in-frame clones and drops some. The table lists some 170,000 clones, 85% to 95% of them singletons. Whether given at about 4 or about 12 weeks, second doses were pooled. Trimming pared 1 base from V and 8 bases from J, leaving 14 bases between. Germline CDR1 and CDR2: KGHSH and LQKENI. The CDR3 runs 15 residues. Specimen: peripheral blood, collected 28 days after the second AZD1222 dose. The rearrangement joins TRBV18 to TRBJ1-4; tentative D call: TRBD1 (6 bases). The sequence was obtained from an adult who received the AZD1222 COVID-19 vaccine. The CDR3 nucleotides are TGTGCCAGCTCACCACTCACGACAGGAGGGGAAAAACTGTTTTTT. This codes for CASSPLTTGGEKLFF.